This entry describes one TCR beta chain. Its antigen is not identified. CDR1 and CDR2 from the germline V gene are MNHEY and SVGAGI. This CDR3 has 15 residues. The J segment lost 1 base and the V segment lost 0 bases, leaving 2 bases of the junction unmatched. The sample originates from a study of shared clonotypes between healthy human individuals. Turning to the study itself: Samples came from two female and a few male donors aged 18 to 49. Study outcomes and limitations: Shared clonotypes: about 5.3% naive CD4, approximately 3.4% naive CD8, under 2.5% memory CD4, about 0.4% memory CD8.

Some clones are missing from TCRdb's copy, which holds only in-frame ones; the method was immunoSEQ multiplex PCR. The data show approximately 1,000,000 clones, approximately 80% seen once. The study drew its donors from healthy HIV-negative adults without recent acute infections or vaccinations. Division of CD4+ cells produced a CD45RA+ naive subset and a CD45RA-negative memory subset. This sequence originates from a man younger than 35 in good health. Some clones in this sample may be carry-over from other donors' samples. The chain links TRBV6-5 to TRBJ1-1, with 7 bases identical to TRBD1. The sample consisted of memory CD4+ T cells from PBMCs. Subset: CD45RA-negative fraction. CDR3 protein: CASSYSGQANTEAFF. In DNA form, the CDR3 reads TGTGCCAGCAGTTACTCCGGACAGGCGAACACTGAAGCTTTCTTT.